This T cell receptor (beta chain) is from a study of follicular helper T cells after annual influenza vaccination. Germline values: CDR1 SGHRS, CDR2 YFSETQ. Trimming stripped 0 bases from V and 4 bases from J, with 10 bases between. The length of the CDR3 is 14 residues. Measured with immunoSEQ multiplex PCR; TCRdb has only the in-frame clones, and not every one. In the table there are approximately 5,000 clones, 84% of which are singletons. This clone was seen a single time. The time point was: 2015-2016 season, 7 days after influenza vaccination. Vaccine contraindications, substance abuse, HIV/AIDS, active malignancy and active illness excluded donors. Each time point used roughly 40 to 110 mL of blood.

The chain recombines TRBV5-1 with TRBJ2-5; possibly TRBD1 or TRBD2 for D (5 bases each). The receptor comes from an adult who received the influenza vaccine. The sample in question was CXCR5+ CD38- circulating T follicular helper cells from blood, obtained 7 days after influenza vaccination. The subset: circulating Tfh, non-naive CD4+CXCR5+PD-1+ (ICOS+CD38+ or ICOS-CD38-). CDR3 amino acids: CASSLGGGRETQYF. CDR3 coding DNA: TGCGCCAGCAGCTTGGGTGGGGGAAGAGAGACCCAGTACTTC.